One T cell receptor beta chain is described in this entry. Its antigen remains unknown. Unmatched junction bases numbered 6, after V lost 3 bases and J lost 5 bases. The length of the CDR3 is 15 residues. Germline V gene sequence: CDR1 LNHDA, CDR2 SQIVND (reference sequence). These data originate in a study of cytomegalovirus exposure and HLA in healthy donors. Study results and caveats: There were some public TCRs occurring in many donors, but most TCR sequences were rare. Associated with cytomegalovirus, according to the listing, were 150 to 200 TCR beta chains.

PCR employed 60 Vbeta and 13 Jbeta primers. Only in-frame clones appear in the TCRdb table, and some are missing; sequencing was by immunoSEQ multiplex PCR. The top ten hold around 0.97% of the sample, which has 150,000 or so clones, less than 90% seen once. Donors were ostensibly healthy at sampling, although undocumented immune exposures were probable. This clonotype was sampled from a young man in good health and CMV-seronegative. The V call is TRBV19, the J call TRBJ2-2; 7 nucleotides agree with TRBD2. The source material was PBMCs. In DNA form, the CDR3 reads TGTGCCAGTAGTATGGGGGGGACGCGAACCGGGGAGCTGTTTTTT. It yields the protein CASSMGGTRTGELFF.